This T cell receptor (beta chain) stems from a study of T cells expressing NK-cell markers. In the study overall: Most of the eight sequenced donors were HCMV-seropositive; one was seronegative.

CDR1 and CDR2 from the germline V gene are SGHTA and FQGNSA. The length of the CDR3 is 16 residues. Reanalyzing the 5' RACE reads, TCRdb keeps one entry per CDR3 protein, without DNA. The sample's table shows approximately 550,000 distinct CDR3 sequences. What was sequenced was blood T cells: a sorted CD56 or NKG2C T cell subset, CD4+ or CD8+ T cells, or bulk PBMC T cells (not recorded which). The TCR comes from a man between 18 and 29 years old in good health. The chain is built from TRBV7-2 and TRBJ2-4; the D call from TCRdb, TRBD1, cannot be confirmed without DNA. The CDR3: CASSDSGTVWTGIQYF.